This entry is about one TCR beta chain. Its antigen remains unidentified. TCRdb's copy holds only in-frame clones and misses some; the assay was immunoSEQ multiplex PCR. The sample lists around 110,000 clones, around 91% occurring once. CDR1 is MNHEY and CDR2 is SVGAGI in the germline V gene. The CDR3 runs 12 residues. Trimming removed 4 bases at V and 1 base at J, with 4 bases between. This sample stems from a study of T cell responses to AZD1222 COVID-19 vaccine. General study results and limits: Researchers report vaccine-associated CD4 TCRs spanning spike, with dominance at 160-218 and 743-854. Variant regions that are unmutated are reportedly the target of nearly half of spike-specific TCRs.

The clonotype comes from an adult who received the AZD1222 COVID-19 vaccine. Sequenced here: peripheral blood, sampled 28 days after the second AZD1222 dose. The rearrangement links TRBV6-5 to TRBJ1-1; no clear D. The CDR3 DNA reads TGTGCCAGCAGTTCGGGGAACACTGAAGCTTTCTTT. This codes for CASSSGNTEAFF.